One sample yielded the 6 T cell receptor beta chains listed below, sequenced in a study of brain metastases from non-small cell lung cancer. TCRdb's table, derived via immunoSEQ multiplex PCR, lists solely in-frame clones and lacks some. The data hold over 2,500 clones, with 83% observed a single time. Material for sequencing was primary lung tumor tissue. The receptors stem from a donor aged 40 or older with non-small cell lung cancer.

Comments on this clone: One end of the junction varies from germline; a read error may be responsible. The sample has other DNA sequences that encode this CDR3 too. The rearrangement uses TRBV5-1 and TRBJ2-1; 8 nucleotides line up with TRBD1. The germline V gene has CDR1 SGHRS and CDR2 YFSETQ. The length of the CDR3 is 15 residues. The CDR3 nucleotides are TGCGCCAGCAGCGACCTAGGACAGGGTGCGGGTGAGCAATTCTTC. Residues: CASSDLGQGAGEQFF. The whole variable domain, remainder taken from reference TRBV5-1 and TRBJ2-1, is KAGVTQTPRYLIKTRGQQVTLSCSPISGHRSVSWYQQTPGQGLQFLFEYFSETQRNKGNFPGRFSGRQFSNSRSEMNVSTLELGDSALYLCASSDLGQGAGEQFFGPGTRLTVL.

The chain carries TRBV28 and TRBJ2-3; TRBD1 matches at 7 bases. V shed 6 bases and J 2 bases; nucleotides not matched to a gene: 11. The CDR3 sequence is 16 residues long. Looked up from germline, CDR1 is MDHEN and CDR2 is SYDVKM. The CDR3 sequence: CASRLPRQGATDTQYF. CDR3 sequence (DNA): TGTGCCAGCAGACTCCCCCGACAGGGAGCCACAGATACGCAGTATTTT.

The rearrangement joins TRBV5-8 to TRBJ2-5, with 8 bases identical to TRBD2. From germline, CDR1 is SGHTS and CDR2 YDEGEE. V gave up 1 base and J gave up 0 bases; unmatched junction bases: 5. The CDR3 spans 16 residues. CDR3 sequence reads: CASSLWTSSYQETQYF. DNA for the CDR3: TGTGCCAGCAGCTTGTGGACTAGCTCGTACCAAGAGACCCAGTACTTC. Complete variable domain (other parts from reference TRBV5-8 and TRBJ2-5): EAGVTQSPTHLIKTRGQQATLRCSPISGHTSVYWYQQALGLGLQFLLWYDEGEERNRGNFPPRFSGRQFPNYSSELNVNALELEDSALYLCASSLWTSSYQETQYFGPGTRLLVL.

The CDR3 coding sequence is TGTGCCAGCAGCTTTTCCAAGGACACTGAAGCTTTCTTT. It codes for CASSFSKDTEAFF. This chain uses TRBV7-3 with TRBJ1-1; D not resolved. V was trimmed by 3 bases and J by 3 bases, leaving 8 bases between them. Germline V lookup: CDR1 SGHTA, CDR2 FQGTGA. CDR3 length: 13 amino acids.

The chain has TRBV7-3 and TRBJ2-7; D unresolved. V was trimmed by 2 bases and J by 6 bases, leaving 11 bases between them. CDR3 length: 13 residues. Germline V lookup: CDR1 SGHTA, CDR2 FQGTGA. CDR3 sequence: CASSLGQTSEQYF. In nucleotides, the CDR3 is TGTGCCAGCAGCTTAGGCCAGACATCCGAGCAGTACTTC.

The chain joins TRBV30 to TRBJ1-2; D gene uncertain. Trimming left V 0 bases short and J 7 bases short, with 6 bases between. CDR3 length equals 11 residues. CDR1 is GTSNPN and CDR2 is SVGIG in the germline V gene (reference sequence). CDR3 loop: CAWSVKGGYTF. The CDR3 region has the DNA TGTGCCTGGAGTGTGAAAGGTGGCTACACCTTC. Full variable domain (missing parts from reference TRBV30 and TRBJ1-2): SQTIHQWPATLVQPVGSPLSLECTVEGTSNPNLYWYRQAAGRGLQLLFYSVGIGQISSEVPQNLSASRPQDRQFILSSKKLLLSDSGFYLCAWSVKGGYTFGSGTRLTVV.